This T cell receptor (beta chain) was captured in a study of blood T cell repertoires in COVID-19. The repertoire was sequenced with immunoSEQ multiplex PCR; TCRdb's copy has only in-frame clones and lacks some. The sample yields 70,000 or so clones, more than 70% seen once. Sequenced sample: peripheral blood. The clonotype comes from a middle-aged man with COVID-19, enrolled during active disease.

The CDR3 DNA is TGTGCCAGCAGCTTGGGTGGCGGGAGGGCCGGGGAGCAGTACTTC. Translation gives CASSLGGGRAGEQYF. This chain links TRBV5-5 with TRBJ2-7, with TRBD2 identical over 9 bases. The V segment lost 0 bases and the J segment 7 bases; nucleotides outside the gene matches: 8. From germline, CDR1 is SGHKS and CDR2 YYEKEE (reference sequence). The CDR3 is made up of 15 amino acids. Together with reference TRBV5-5 and TRBJ2-7, the CDR3 gives the full variable domain: DAGVTQSPTHLIKTRGQQVTLRCSPISGHKSVSWYQQVLGQGPQFIFQYYEKEERGRGNFPDRFSARQFPNYSSELNVNALLLGDSALYLCASSLGGGRAGEQYFGPGTRLTVT.